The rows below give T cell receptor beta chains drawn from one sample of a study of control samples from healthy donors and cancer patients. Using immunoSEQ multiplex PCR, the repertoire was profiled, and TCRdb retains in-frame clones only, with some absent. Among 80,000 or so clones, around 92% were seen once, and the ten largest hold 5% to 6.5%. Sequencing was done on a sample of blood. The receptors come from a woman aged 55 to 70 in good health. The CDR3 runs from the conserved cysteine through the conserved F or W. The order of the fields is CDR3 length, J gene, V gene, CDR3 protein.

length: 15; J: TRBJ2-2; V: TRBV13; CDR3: CASSLSSWATGELFF
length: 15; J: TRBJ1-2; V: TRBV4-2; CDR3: CASSQEDNANYGYTF
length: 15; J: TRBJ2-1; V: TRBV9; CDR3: CASSVTGLVHNEQFF
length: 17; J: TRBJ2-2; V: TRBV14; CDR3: CASSQGPGLGVRGELFF
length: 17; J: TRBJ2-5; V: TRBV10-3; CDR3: CAISSTGTSQLGETQYF
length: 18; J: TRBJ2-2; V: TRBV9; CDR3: CASSVGLAGAGSTGELFF
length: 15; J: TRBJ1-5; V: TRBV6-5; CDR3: CASSYSRQGEQPQHF
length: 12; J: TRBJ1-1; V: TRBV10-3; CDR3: CAVKDPNTEAFF
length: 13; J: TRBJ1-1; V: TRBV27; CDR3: CASSLGETTEAFF
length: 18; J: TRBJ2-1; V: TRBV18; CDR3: CASSPGLAGGMGYNEQFF
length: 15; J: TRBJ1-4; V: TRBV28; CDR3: CASSLYGQGNEKLFF
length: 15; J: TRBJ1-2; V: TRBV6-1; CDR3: CASSDIVGNANGYTF
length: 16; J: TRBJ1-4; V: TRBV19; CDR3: CASSIGQGRWNEKLFF
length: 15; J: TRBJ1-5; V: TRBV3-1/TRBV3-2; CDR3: CASSPRDRGGQPQHF
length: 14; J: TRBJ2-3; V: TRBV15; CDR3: CATKRGQIHDTQYF
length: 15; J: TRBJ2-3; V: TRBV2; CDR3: CASRGTSGSFDTQYF
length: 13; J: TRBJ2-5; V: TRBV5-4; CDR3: CASSLEWEETQYF
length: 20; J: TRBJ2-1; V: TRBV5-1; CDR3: CASSFRPGLAGYSSYNEQFF
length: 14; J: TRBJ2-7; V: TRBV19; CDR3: CASSIWTGSGEQYF
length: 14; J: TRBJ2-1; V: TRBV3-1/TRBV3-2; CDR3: CASSPMGLTNEQFF
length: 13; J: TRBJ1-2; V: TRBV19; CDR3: CASSYPGRYGYTF
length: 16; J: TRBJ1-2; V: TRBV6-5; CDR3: CASSYSRSQGLVGYTF
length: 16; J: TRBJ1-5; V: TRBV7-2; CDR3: CASSLEWGLSNQPQHF
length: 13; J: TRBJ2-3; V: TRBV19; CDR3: CASSIGKTDTQYF
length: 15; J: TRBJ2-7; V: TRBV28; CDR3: CASTPPGLAAYEQYF
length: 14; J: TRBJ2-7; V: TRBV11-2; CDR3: CASSLNRLDTEQYF
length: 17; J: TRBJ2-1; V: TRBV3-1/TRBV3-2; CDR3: CASSPSFGLAAYNEQFF
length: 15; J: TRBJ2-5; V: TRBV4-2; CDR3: CASSQSGQIQETQYF
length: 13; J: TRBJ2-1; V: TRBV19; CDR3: CASSTTSGPEQFF
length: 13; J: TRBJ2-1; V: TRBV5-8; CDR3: CASSSGQGVEQFF
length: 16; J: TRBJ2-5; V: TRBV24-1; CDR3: CATSEAGTGGEETQYF
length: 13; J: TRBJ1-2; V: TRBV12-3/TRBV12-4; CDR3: CASSPLYNYGYTF
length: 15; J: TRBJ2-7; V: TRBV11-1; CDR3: CASSLFSSGTYEQYF
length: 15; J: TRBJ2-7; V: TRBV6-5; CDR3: CASSYSNAGDHEQYF
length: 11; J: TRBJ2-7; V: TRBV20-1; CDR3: CSARTSYEQYF
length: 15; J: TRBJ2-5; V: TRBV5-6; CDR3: CASSLGGTGKETQYF
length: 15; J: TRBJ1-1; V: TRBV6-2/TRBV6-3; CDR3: CASSSAGTGNTEAFF
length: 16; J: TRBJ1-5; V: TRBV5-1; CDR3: CASSLKDDRDGQPQHF
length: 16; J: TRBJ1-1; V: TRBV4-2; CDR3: CASSQGETGGSAEAFF
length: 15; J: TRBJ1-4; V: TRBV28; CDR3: CASRGHTPTNEKLFF
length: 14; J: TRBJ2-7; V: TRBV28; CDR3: CASSLRGGTYEQYF
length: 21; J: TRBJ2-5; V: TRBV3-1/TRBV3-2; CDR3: CASSQDAWRERGPTDQETQYF
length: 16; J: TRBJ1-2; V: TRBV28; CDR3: CASSLSGTGKDYGYTF
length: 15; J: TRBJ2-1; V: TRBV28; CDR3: CASSLPSGGRNEQFF
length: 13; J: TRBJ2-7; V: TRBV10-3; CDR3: CAISPNVGYEQYF
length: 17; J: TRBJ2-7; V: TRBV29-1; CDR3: CSVAKGQGGILSYEQYF
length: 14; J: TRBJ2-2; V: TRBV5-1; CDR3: CASSTGTRAGELFF
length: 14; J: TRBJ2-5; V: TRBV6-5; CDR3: CASRLAGHQETQYF
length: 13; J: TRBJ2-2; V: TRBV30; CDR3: CACGTQNTGELFF
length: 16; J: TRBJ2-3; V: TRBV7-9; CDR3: CASSLRLAGGTDTQYF
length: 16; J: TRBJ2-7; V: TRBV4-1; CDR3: CASSQGLGTGTFEQYF
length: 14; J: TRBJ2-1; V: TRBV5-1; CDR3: CASSYGAPYNEQFF
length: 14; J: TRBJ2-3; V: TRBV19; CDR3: CASSPFGSTDTQYF
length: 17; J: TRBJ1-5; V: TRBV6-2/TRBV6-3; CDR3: CASSYRPGRGRNQPQHF
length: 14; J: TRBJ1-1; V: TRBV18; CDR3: CASSANFMNTEAFF
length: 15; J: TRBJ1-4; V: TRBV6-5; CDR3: CASSNTGVANEKLFF
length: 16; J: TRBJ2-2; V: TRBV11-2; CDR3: CASRLTGRTNTGELFF
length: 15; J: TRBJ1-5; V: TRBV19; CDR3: CASRGQGYSNQPQHF
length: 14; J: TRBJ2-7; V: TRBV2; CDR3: CASSEASGQGWQYF
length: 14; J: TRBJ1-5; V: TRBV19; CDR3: CASNRQYSNQPQHF